The rows below give T cell receptor beta chains drawn from one sample of a study of shared clonotypes between healthy human individuals. Profiling relied on immunoSEQ multiplex PCR, and the TCRdb table lists in-frame clones only, not all of them. The table has some 2.1 million clones, 95% seen once. The specimen was naive CD4+ T cells sorted from blood. These receptors all come from a man between 18 and 29 years old in good health. Each CDR3 is given with its conserved first and last residue. The D gene is left open where the match is weak. Not every row has a clone size; where given, it reads once, few, many or a size class.

j_call d_call clone_size v_call cdr3_aa cdr3_nt
TRBJ2-1 TRBD2 . TRBV18 CASSRAGLAQYNEQFF TGTGCCAGCTCACGGGCGGGACTAGCCCAGTACAATGAGCAGTTCTTC
TRBJ1-5 . . TRBV7-2 CASSLQGISNQPQHF TGTGCCAGCAGCCTCCAGGGGATAAGCAATCAGCCCCAGCATTTT
TRBJ2-3 TRBD1 . TRBV7-9 CASSLQGANTDTQYF TGTGCCAGCAGTCTGCAGGGGGCTAACACAGATACGCAGTATTTT
TRBJ1-1 TRBD1 . TRBV27 CASRSTGAEAFF TGTGCCAGCAGATCTACAGGGGCTGAAGCTTTCTTT
TRBJ2-7 TRBD2 . TRBV7-4 CASSTGLAGLREQYF TGTGCCAGCAGCACAGGACTAGCGGGACTGAGGGAGCAGTACTTC
TRBJ1-1 . . TRBV5-1 CASSLRAGVDGNEAFF TGCGCCAGCAGCTTGAGAGCAGGGGTGGATGGGAATGAAGCTTTCTTT
TRBJ2-7 . . TRBV5-1 CASSLERPGEQYF TGCGCCAGCAGCTTGGAACGGCCTGGCGAGCAGTACTTC
TRBJ2-1 . once TRBV11-2 CASSLPAKRQFF TGTGCCAGCAGCTTACCGGCCAAACGGCAGTTCTTC
TRBJ1-2 . . TRBV4-1 CASSQSGYGYTF TGCGCCAGCAGCCAAAGCGGCTATGGCTACACCTTC
TRBJ2-1 TRBD2 . TRBV9 CASSVGGPSGYYNEQFF TGTGCCAGCAGCGTAGGAGGTCCTAGCGGATACTACAATGAGCAGTTCTTC
TRBJ1-2 TRBD1 . TRBV7-2 CASSLMRTGLSGYTF TGTGCCAGCAGCTTAATGAGGACAGGGTTAAGTGGCTACACCTTC
TRBJ2-7 TRBD2 . TRBV6-5 CASSRGTSQYYEQYF TGTGCCAGCAGTAGGGGGACTAGCCAGTACTACGAGCAGTACTTC
TRBJ2-1 TRBD2 . TRBV11-3 CASSSLAGNEQFF TGTGCCAGCAGCTCTCTAGCGGGAAATGAGCAGTTCTTC
TRBJ2-7 TRBD2 once TRBV15 CATSRDSGGYEQYF TGTGCCACCAGCAGAGATAGCGGGGGCTACGAGCAGTACTTC
TRBJ1-2 . . TRBV4-3 CASSQAEGIFRYGYTF TGCGCCAGCAGCCAAGCGGAGGGGATCTTTCGCTATGGCTACACCTTC
TRBJ2-1 TRBD2 . TRBV18 CASSPPASGARDEQFF TGTGCCAGCTCACCACCGGCTAGCGGGGCTAGGGATGAGCAGTTCTTC
TRBJ1-2 . . TRBV2 CASSEALSDYGYTF TGTGCCAGCAGTGAAGCGCTCAGCGACTATGGCTACACCTTC
TRBJ2-6 . . TRBV30 CAWSQGHPSGANVLTF TGTGCCTGGAGCCAGGGTCACCCCTCTGGGGCCAACGTCCTGACTTTC
TRBJ2-5 . . TRBV15 CATSRDMGGPQETQYF TGTGCCACCAGCAGAGATATGGGGGGGCCCCAAGAGACCCAGTACTTC
TRBJ2-1 . . TRBV7-2 CASSLWGATANEQFF TGTGCCAGCAGCTTATGGGGGGCTACGGCCAATGAGCAGTTCTTC
TRBJ2-7 . . TRBV5-1 CASSLGTGEQYF TGCGCCAGCAGCTTGGGTACGGGAGAGCAGTACTTC
TRBJ2-7 . . TRBV28 CASSQGQGEYF TGTGCCAGCAGCCAAGGACAAGGGGAGTACTTC
TRBJ1-4 TRBD1 . TRBV18 CASSPNIRQGGEKLFF TGTGCCAGCTCACCTAATATACGACAGGGCGGTGAAAAACTGTTTTTT
TRBJ2-1 TRBD2 once TRBV6-5 CASSYSGGSRNEQFF TGTGCCAGCAGTTATTCGGGGGGAAGTCGCAATGAGCAGTTCTTC
TRBJ1-5 . few TRBV7-9 CASSLGGGNQPQHF TGTGCCAGCAGCTTAGGTGGGGGGAATCAGCCCCAGCATTTT
TRBJ1-3 . . TRBV5-4 CASSFDSSSGNTIYF TGTGCCAGCAGCTTCGACAGCAGCTCTGGAAACACCATATATTTT
TRBJ1-5 . . TRBV7-9 CASSLTEGGNQPQHF TGTGCCAGCAGCCTGACAGAGGGCGGCAATCAGCCCCAGCATTTT
TRBJ1-3 . . TRBV18 CASSPSPGSGNTIYF TGTGCCAGCTCACCATCCCCAGGGTCTGGAAACACCATATATTTT
TRBJ1-6 . once TRBV15 CATSRDLGGSYNSPLHF TGTGCCACCAGCAGAGATTTGGGGGGCTCGTATAATTCACCCCTCCACTTT
TRBJ1-1 TRBD1 . TRBV18 CASSPRQGDTEAFF TGTGCCAGCTCACCACGACAGGGAGACACTGAAGCTTTCTTT
TRBJ2-7 . . TRBV5-8 CASSRTDYEQYF TGTGCCAGCAGCCGGACGGACTACGAGCAGTACTTC
TRBJ2-2 . . TRBV6-4 CASRRGGQPGGTGELFF TGTGCCAGCAGAAGGGGCGGACAACCGGGTGGCACCGGGGAGCTGTTTTTT
TRBJ1-2 . . TRBV19 CASSIRQGFDGYTF TGTGCCAGTAGTATCAGACAAGGCTTTGATGGCTACACCTTC
TRBJ1-4 TRBD1 once TRBV18 CASSPLRQGGGTNEKLFF TGTGCCAGCTCACCACTTCGACAGGGTGGTGGAACTAATGAAAAACTGTTTTTT
TRBJ1-3 . . TRBV10-3 CATTGGRSGNTIYF TGTGCCACGACGGGCGGCCGCTCTGGAAACACCATATATTTT
TRBJ2-6 . . TRBV18 CASSPTGTASAGANVLTF TGTGCCAGCTCACCTACCGGGACAGCTAGCGCTGGGGCCAACGTCCTGACTTTC
TRBJ2-3 TRBD2 . TRBV11-2 CASSLTGTRRDTQYF TGTGCCAGCAGCCTAACGGGGACTAGAAGAGATACGCAGTATTTT
TRBJ2-6 TRBD1 . TRBV9 CASSPRTGVGANVLTF TGTGCCAGCAGCCCCAGGACAGGGGTAGGGGCCAACGTCCTGACTTTC
TRBJ1-1 . . TRBV5-1 CASSLGTSGNTEAFF TGCGCCAGCAGCTTGGGGACGTCGGGGAACACTGAAGCTTTCTTT
TRBJ1-2 . . TRBV10-3 CAISGRDARGYTF TGTGCCATCAGTGGCCGGGACGCTAGAGGCTACACCTTC
TRBJ2-1 TRBD2 . TRBV27 CASSYQLAGGRYNEQFF TGTGCCAGCAGTTATCAATTAGCGGGGGGCCGGTACAATGAGCAGTTCTTC
TRBJ2-3 . . TRBV2 CASTERQTDTQYF TGTGCCAGCACGGAGCGGCAAACAGATACGCAGTATTTT
TRBJ1-1 TRBD1 . TRBV5-1 CASSLGRGDRGFRGTEAFF TGCGCCAGCAGCCTAGGGAGAGGAGACAGGGGTTTCCGAGGCACTGAAGCTTTCTTT
TRBJ1-6 . . TRBV6-5 CASSENSPLHF TGTGCCAGCAGTGAAAATTCACCCCTCCACTTT
TRBJ2-1 TRBD2 . TRBV6-5 CASSKRLAGANEQFF TGTGCCAGCAGCAAAAGACTAGCGGGAGCCAATGAGCAGTTCTTC
TRBJ2-3 . . TRBV21-1 CASSKRPTMRFADTQYF TGTGCCAGCAGCAAACGGCCGACCATGCGTTTTGCAGATACGCAGTATTTT
TRBJ2-7 TRBD1 . TRBV4-1 CASSQVLDRVNYEQYF TGCGCCAGCAGCCAAGTCCTTGACAGGGTAAACTACGAGCAGTACTTC
TRBJ2-3 . . TRBV7-3 CASSPTGLDTQYF TGTGCCAGCAGCCCCACGGGACTTGATACGCAGTATTTT
TRBJ2-1 . . TRBV4-3 CASSQDPGERTGEQFF TGCGCCAGCAGCCAAGACCCGGGGGAGCGAACGGGGGAGCAGTTCTTC
TRBJ2-7 . . TRBV30 CAWNGEGWEVQYF TGTGCCTGGAATGGCGAGGGGTGGGAGGTGCAGTACTTC
TRBJ2-7 TRBD1 once TRBV28 CASSSGQDYEQYF TGTGCCAGCAGTTCCGGACAGGACTACGAGCAGTACTTC
TRBJ2-5 TRBD2 . TRBV6-1 CASSELGTSGTETQYF TGTGCCAGCAGTGAACTAGGGACTAGCGGTACAGAGACCCAGTACTTC
TRBJ1-1 . . TRBV10-2 CASTQVGTEAFF TGCGCCAGCACCCAGGTCGGAACTGAAGCTTTCTTT
TRBJ1-2 TRBD1 . TRBV13 CASSPRGGGANGYTF TGTGCCAGCAGCCCCCGCGGAGGGGGCGCAAATGGCTACACCTTC